What follows is one TCR beta chain and its context. Its antigen is currently not known. Base qualities were left out, and no much larger clone turns up one base away. The sample comes from a study of shared clonotypes between healthy human individuals (dated by TCRdb to 2020 to 2021). Describing the broader study: Three men and a couple of women, aged 18 to 49 years, made up the cohort. Libraries were prepared and TCR repertoires were sequenced by different laboratories using diverse techniques, in order to increase sequencing depth and limit assay-specific biases. Blood TCR repertoires of roughly five healthy adults were deeply sequenced to estimate repertoire size and the extent of clonotype sharing between individuals. Per donor, three plates each were used for CD4 naive and CD4 memory, two for CD8 naive, and one for CD8 memory. Leukapheresis yielded between about 0.8 and 8.9 billion PBMCs per donor.

TCR CDR3 regions were amplified from genomic DNA by multiplex PCR using the deep immunoSEQ assay. For each cell subset, the extracted genomic DNA was distributed evenly across all wells of several immunoSEQ 96-well plates, and each plate served as one replicate. For sorted subsets, 200 to 250 ng of genomic DNA, equivalent to roughly 33,000 T cell genomes, went into each replicate PCR. Purified libraries were quantified with a Qubit 3.0 fluorometer, sized on a Bioanalyzer 2100, and re-quantified with the KAPA Library Quantification kit. A separate single-read 150-cycle Illumina NextSeq 550 flow cell was used to sequence each immunoSEQ 96-well plate. Per the source publication's procedure: Because only junctional sequences without quality scores were contained in the immunoSEQ output, filtering matching that applied to full-length reads could not be performed. Sequences were annotated with PyIR, a Python wrapper for IgBLAST v1.9, using IMGT germline references to assign V/J genes and CDR3. Reads with weak V/J assignments (E-value above 1e-6), missing CDR3, stop codons, out-of-frame junctions, or ambiguous translated residues were removed. V3J clonotypes were defined as sequences sharing the same inferred V gene, J gene, and CDR3 amino acid sequence. To compute the percentage overlap between repertoires, the number of shared unique clonotypes was divided by the size of the smaller repertoire. Repertoire richness was assessed with RTK rarefaction, the Chao1 estimator, and Recon v2.1 estimates of unobserved clonotypes. For all TCRbeta clonotypes obtained by the gDNA method from four donors, generation probabilities were computed with OLGA. The source is immuneACCESS, and TCRdb retained only in-frame sequences with V and J called. Part of the clones is not carried over; for the studies checked, unresolved V genes explain less than half of this, and the remainder is unexplained. V and J calls plus clone size are reproduced from that table; the DNA served to infer D and trimming. For this sample the table gives roughly 2.6 million clones, of which around 94% were detected only once. Together, the top ten hold over 0.12% of the sample.

Broader findings and caveats from the paper: Naive subsets generally had larger estimated clonotype richness than memory subsets did. Incomplete sequencing was indicated by rarefaction of sorted-subset datasets, despite the large sequencing depth. Because the study included a small number of donors, the genetic and exposure-history diversity represented was limited. Pairwise subsampling led to the expectation that sequencing depth would affect the degree of clonotype sharing among donors. Compared with non-shared clonotypes, clonotypes shared by all four sorted-subset donors had higher generation probabilities. Only blood was sampled, and tissue TCR repertoires likely differ from those in blood. Across a handful of donors, approximately 5% of naive CD4, around 3.3% of naive CD8, about 2% of memory CD4, and about 0.44% of memory CD8 clonotypes were shared.

The CDR3 runs 13 amino acids, cysteine and phenylalanine included. Only CDR3 DNA remains: 39 bases, in frame from the first base. Between the V and J ends, shortened by 6 bases and 11 bases respectively, the junction contains 17 bases. As encoded in the germline V gene, CDR1 is MDHEN while CDR2 is SYDVKM. Donors were healthy HIV-negative adults with no recently reported acute infections or vaccinations. Only Caucasian adults living in Nashville, Tennessee, USA were represented among the donors. CD4+ T cells were enriched by magnetic negative selection, after which naive cells were positively selected on CD45RA and the negative fraction was taken as the memory subset. Blood was obtained by leukapheresis, after which PBMCs were separated by Ficoll-Histopaque density gradient centrifugation and cryopreserved in liquid nitrogen vapor phase. Purity and quantity of every magnetically sorted T cell population were checked by analytical flow cytometry. From each sorted fraction, genomic DNA was isolated and quantified by UV absorbance on a Nanodrop 2000c.

Sequenced sample: naive CD4+ T cells sorted from blood. The cell subset or site label corresponds to: CD45RA+ positively selected. The V and J segments used are TRBV28 and TRBJ1-5; tentative D gene TRBD1, with 5 bases matching. The TCR was taken from a man aged 18 to 35 in good health. The sequence in DNA is TGTGCCAGCAGCCGGGGGGACCTCGGGACCCAGCATTTT. This translates into CASSRGDLGTQHF.